This T cell receptor beta chain is drawn from a study of vaccination effects on CD4 cells after COVID-19. On the study more broadly: After the second dose, samples were taken at median day 72.

In the case of this clone: Its antigen is undetermined.

Assay used: immunoSEQ multiplex PCR; TCRdb lists only in-frame clones, some missing. The table shows about 69,000 clones, with about 80% occurring only once. Using viral peptide pools, the ViraFEST assay grew out antigen-specific CD4+ T cells prior to sequencing. CD4+ T cell isolation took place after about nine days of culture. All study participants received two doses of BNT162b2 or mRNA-1273 vaccine. Around 2.2 million PBMC were seeded per well and grown in the presence of around 10 IU/ml IL-2 and about 10 ug/ml peptides. Days 3 and 7 were when half the medium was replaced with IL-2 medium. This TCR derives from a human donor who received a COVID-19 vaccine. The sample consisted of CD4+ T cells from PBMCs cultured with HCoV-OC43 spike peptides, taken after COVID-19 vaccination. Subset: HCoV-OC43 spike overlapping peptide pool stimulation.

CDR3 nucleotides: TGCAGCGTTCTTAGGGGTGTGAACACTGAAGCTTTCTTT. It is translated as CSVLRGVNTEAFF. The rearrangement links TRBV29-1 to TRBJ1-1, with a possible D match to TRBD1 (5 bases). Looked up from germline, CDR1 is SQVTM and CDR2 is ANQGSEA. Trimming took 5 bases from V and 0 from J, leaving 10 bases between them. The CDR3 length is 13 residues.